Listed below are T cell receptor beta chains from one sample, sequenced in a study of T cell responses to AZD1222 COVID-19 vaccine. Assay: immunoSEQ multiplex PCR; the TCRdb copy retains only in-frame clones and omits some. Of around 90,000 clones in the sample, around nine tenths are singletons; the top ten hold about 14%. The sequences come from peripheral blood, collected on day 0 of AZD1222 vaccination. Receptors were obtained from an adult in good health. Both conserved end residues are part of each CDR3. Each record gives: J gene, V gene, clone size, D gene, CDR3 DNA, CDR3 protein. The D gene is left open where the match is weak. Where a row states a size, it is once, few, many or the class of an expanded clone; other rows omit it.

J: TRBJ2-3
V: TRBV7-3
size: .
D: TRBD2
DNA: TGTGCCAGCAGTCTATGGGGTGTTGCTAGCGGGGGTCGCACAGATACGCAGTATTTT
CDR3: CASSLWGVASGGRTDTQYF

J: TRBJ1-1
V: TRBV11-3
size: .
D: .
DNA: TGTGCCAGCAGTCTGACAGCGAACACTGAAGCTTTCTTT
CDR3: CASSLTANTEAFF

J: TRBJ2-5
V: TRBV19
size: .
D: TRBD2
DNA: TGTGCCAGTAGCCAGGCGGCCGGGGGGGGACAGACCCAGTACTTC
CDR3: CASSQAAGGGQTQYF

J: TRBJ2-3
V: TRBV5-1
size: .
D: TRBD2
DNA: TGCGCCAGCAGCGCGGGGACTAGCCAAAGAGATACGCAGTATTTT
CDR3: CASSAGTSQRDTQYF

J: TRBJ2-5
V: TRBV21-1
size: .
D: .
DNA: TGTGCCAGCAGCCGCCGGGCCCCAGGGACCCAAGAGACCCAGTACTTC
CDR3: CASSRRAPGTQETQYF

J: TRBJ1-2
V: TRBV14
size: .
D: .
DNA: TGTGCCAGCAGCCAATTATCCGGCCAGGACACCTTC
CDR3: CASSQLSGQDTF

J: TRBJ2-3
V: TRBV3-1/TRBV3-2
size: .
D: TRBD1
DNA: TGTGCCAGCAGCCAGTTTAACGGGCCGGGACAGAGGGATACGCAGTATTTT
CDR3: CASSQFNGPGQRDTQYF

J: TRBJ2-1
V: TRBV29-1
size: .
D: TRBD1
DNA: TGCAGCGCCTTAGGACAGGGTGGCAATGAGCAGTTCTTC
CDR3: CSALGQGGNEQFF

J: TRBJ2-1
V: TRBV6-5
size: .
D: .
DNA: TGTGCCAGCAGCCTCCGGGATTCCTACAATGAGCAGTTCTTC
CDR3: CASSLRDSYNEQFF

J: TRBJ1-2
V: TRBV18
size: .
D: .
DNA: TGTGCCAGCTCCGGGATGAACTATGGCTACACCTTC
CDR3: CASSGMNYGYTF

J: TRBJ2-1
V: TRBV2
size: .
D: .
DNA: TGTGCCAGCAGTGGCGGCTCTAGCTCCTACAATGAGCAGTTCTTC
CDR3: CASSGGSSSYNEQFF

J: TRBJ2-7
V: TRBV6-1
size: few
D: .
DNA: TGTGCCAGCAGTGAAGTGGTCCTCGGCCACGAGCAGTACTTC
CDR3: CASSEVVLGHEQYF

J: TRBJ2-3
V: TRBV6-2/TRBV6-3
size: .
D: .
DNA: TGTGCCAGCAGTTACGGGCCGGGGGGCACCAACCTCGCAGATACGCAGTATTTT
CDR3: CASSYGPGGTNLADTQYF

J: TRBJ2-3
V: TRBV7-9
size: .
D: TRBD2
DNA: TGTGCCAGCAGCCGCCGGGGGGGCCTAAGCACAGATACGCAGTATTTT
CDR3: CASSRRGGLSTDTQYF

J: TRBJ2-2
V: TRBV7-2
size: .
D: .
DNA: TGTGCCAGCAGCTTATCCGTCACCGGGGAGCTGTTTTTT
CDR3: CASSLSVTGELFF

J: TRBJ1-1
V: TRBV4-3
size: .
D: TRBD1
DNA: TGCGCCAGCAGCCAACAAACAGGGGGCCGGACTGAAGCTTTCTTT
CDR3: CASSQQTGGRTEAFF

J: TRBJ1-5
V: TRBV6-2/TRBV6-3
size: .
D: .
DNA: TGTGCCAGCAGCCGACTTAGGCAGGGAGGCCAGCCCCAGCATTTT
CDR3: CASSRLRQGGQPQHF

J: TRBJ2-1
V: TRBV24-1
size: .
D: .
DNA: TGTGCCACCAGTGATTTTCAGTCAGGAATTTACAATGAGCAGTTCTTC
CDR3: CATSDFQSGIYNEQFF

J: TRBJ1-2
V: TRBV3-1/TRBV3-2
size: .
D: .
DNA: TGTGCCAGCAGCCCCGACAGTAACTATGGCTACACCTTC
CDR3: CASSPDSNYGYTF

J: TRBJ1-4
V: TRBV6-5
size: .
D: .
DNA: TGTGCCAGCAGTTACTTGGCAGCAACTAATGAAAAACTGTTTTTT
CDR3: CASSYLAATNEKLFF

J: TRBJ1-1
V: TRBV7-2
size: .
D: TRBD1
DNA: TGTGCCAGCAGCCCCCGGACAGGGGGCCGTGAAGCTTTCTTT
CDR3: CASSPRTGGREAFF

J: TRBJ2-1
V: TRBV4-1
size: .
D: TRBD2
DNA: TGCGCCAGCAGCCAGATTCTAGCGGGGGACTTGAATGAGCAGTTCTTC
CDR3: CASSQILAGDLNEQFF

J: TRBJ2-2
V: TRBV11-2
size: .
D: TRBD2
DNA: TGTGCCAGCAGCCGAGTCGGGGGGGCGGGTACCGGGGAGCTGTTTTTT
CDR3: CASSRVGGAGTGELFF

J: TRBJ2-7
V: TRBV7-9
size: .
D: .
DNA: TGTGCCAGCAGACAAGCAGGGACCTACGAGCAGTACTTC
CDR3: CASRQAGTYEQYF

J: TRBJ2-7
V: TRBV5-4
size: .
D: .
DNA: TGTGCCAGCAGCCGCTCCGGGGGCGTATACGAGCAGTACTTC
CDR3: CASSRSGGVYEQYF

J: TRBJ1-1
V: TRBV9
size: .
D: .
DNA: TGTGCCAGCAGCGTAGGTGGCACCTTGAACACTGAAGCTTTCTTT
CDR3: CASSVGGTLNTEAFF

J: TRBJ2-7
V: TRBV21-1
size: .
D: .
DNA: TGTGCCAGCAGCCCTAAAAACAGGGATGGCGAGCAGTACTTC
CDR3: CASSPKNRDGEQYF

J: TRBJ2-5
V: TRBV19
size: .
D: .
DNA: TGTGCCACTAGCCCCGGGTTCCAAGAGACCCAGTACTTC
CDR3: CATSPGFQETQYF

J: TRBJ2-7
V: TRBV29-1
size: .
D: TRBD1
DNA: TGCAGCGTTGAAGGACAGGGGGACGAGCAGTACTTC
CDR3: CSVEGQGDEQYF

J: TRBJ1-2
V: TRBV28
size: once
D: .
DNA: TGTGCCAGCAGCCGAAGTACTCTTACCATGGGGGGCTACACCTTC
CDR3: CASSRSTLTMGGYTF

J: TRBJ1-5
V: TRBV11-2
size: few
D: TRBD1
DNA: TGTGCCAGCAGCCAGGACAGGGGCAATCAGCCCCAGCATTTT
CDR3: CASSQDRGNQPQHF

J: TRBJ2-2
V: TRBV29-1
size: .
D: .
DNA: TGCAGCGTTGGACAGTTCGGGGAGCTGTTTTTT
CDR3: CSVGQFGELFF

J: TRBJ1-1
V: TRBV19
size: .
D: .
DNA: TGTGCCAGTAGTATAGCCCGACAGAACACTGAAGCTTTCTTT
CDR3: CASSIARQNTEAFF

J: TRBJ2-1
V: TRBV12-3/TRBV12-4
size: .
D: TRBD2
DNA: TGTGCCAGCAGGGCGGGGGGGCCGAATGAGCAGTTCTTC
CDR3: CASRAGGPNEQFF

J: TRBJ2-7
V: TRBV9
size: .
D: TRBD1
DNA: TGTGCCAGCAGCACCGGACAGGGGGCCTACGAGCAGTACTTC
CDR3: CASSTGQGAYEQYF

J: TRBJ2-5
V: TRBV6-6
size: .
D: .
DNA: TGTGCCAGCAGCCCAGGAGGGGTTCAAGAGACCCAGTACTTC
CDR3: CASSPGGVQETQYF

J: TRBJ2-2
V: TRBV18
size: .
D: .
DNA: TGTGCCAGCTCACCCGTTACTGCGAACACCGGGGAGCTGTTTTTT
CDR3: CASSPVTANTGELFF

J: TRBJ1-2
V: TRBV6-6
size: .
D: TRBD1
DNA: TGTGCCAGCAGTTACTACAGGGGGGATGGCTACACCTTC
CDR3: CASSYYRGDGYTF

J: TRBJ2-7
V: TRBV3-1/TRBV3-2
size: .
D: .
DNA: TGTGCCAGCAGCCAATTTTATTTAAGAACTACTTCCTACGAGCAGTACTTC
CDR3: CASSQFYLRTTSYEQYF

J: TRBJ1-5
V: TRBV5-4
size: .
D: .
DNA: TGTGCCAGCAGCTTGGGGGGTCAAGGTCAGCCCCAGCATTTT
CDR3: CASSLGGQGQPQHF

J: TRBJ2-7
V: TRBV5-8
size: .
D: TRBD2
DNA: TGTGCCAGCAGCTTGTATCTCGGGGGGTGGTACGAGCAGTACTTC
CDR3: CASSLYLGGWYEQYF

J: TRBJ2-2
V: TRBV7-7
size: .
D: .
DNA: TGTGCTAGCAGCGACGCGACAGAGACCGGGGAGCTGTTTTTT
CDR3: CASSDATETGELFF

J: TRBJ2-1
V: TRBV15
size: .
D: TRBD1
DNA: TGTGCCACCAGCAGAGATCGGGACAGGGGGCTTGAGCAGTTCTTC
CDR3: CATSRDRDRGLEQFF

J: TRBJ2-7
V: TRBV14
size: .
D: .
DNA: TGTGCCAGCCAGAAAGGGATGGGTCTTGGCGAGCAGTACTTC
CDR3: CASQKGMGLGEQYF

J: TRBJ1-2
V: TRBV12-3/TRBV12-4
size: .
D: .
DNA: TGTGCCAGCAGTTTCTGGGGGGTTGATGGCTACACCTTC
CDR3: CASSFWGVDGYTF